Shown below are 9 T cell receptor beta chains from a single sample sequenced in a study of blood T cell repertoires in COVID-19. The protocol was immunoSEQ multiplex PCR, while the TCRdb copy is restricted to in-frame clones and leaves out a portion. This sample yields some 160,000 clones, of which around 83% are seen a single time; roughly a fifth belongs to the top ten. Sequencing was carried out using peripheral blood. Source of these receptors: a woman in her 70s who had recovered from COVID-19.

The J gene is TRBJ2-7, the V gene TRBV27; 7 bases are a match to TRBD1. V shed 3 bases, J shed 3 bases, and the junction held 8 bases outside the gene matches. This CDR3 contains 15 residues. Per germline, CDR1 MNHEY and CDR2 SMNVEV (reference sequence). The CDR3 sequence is CASSFSWQGVYEQYF. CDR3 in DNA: TGTGCCAGCAGTTTTTCGTGGCAGGGGGTCTACGAGCAGTACTTC.

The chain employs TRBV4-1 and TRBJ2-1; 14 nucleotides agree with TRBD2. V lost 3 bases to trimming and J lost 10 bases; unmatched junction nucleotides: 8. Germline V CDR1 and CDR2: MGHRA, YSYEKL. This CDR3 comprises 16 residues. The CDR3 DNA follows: TGCGCCAGCAGCCACCAGACTAGCGGGAGGGCCGGGGAGCAGTTCTTC. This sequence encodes CASSHQTSGRAGEQFF.

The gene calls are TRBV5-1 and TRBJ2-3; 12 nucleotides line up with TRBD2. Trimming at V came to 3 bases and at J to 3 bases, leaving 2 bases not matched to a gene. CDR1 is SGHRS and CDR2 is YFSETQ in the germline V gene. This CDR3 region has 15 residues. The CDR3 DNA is TGCGCCAGCAGCTGGGGGACTAGCGGGACAGATACGCAGTATTTT. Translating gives CASSWGTSGTDTQYF. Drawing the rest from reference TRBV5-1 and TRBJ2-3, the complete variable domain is KAGVTQTPRYLIKTRGQQVTLSCSPISGHRSVSWYQQTPGQGLQFLFEYFSETQRNKGNFPGRFSGRQFSNSRSEMNVSTLELGDSALYLCASSWGTSGTDTQYFGPGTRLTVL.

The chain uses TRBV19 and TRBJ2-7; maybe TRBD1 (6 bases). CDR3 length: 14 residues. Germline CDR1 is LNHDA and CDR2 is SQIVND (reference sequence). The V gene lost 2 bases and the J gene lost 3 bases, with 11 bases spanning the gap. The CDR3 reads CASSIRGQNYEQYF. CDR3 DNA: TGTGCCAGTAGTATAAGGGGACAAAACTACGAGCAGTACTTC.

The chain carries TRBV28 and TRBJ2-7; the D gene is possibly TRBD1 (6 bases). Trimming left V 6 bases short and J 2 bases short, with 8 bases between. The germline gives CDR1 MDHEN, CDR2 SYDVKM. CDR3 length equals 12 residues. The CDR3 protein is CASRGQPYEQYF. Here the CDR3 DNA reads TGTGCCAGCAGAGGACAGCCCTACGAGCAGTACTTC.

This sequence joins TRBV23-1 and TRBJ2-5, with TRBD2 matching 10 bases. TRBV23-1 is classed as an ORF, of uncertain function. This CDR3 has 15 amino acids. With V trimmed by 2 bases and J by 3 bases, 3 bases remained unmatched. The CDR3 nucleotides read TGCGCCAGCAGTCAAGGAAGCGGGAGGGAAGAGACCCAGTACTTC. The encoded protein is CASSQGSGREETQYF.

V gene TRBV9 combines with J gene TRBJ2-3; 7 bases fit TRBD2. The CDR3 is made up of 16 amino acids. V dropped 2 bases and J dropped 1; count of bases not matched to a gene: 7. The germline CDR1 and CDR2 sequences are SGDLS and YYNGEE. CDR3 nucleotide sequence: TGTGCCAGCAGCGTTGGGGGGGGACGGGGCACAGATACGCAGTATTTT. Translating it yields CASSVGGGRGTDTQYF.

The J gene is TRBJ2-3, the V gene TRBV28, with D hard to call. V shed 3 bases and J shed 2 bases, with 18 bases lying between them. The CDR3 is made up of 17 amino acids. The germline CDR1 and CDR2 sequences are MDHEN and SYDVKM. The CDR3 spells CASSLVPVRIHTDTQYF. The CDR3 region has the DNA TGTGCCAGCAGTTTGGTCCCGGTTCGCATCCACACAGATACGCAGTATTTT.

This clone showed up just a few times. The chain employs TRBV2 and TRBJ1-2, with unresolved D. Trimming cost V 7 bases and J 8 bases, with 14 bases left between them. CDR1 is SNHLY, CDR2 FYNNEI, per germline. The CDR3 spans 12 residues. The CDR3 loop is CASTPRVKGYTF. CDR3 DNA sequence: TGTGCCAGCACCCCTCGGGTGAAGGGCTACACCTTC.